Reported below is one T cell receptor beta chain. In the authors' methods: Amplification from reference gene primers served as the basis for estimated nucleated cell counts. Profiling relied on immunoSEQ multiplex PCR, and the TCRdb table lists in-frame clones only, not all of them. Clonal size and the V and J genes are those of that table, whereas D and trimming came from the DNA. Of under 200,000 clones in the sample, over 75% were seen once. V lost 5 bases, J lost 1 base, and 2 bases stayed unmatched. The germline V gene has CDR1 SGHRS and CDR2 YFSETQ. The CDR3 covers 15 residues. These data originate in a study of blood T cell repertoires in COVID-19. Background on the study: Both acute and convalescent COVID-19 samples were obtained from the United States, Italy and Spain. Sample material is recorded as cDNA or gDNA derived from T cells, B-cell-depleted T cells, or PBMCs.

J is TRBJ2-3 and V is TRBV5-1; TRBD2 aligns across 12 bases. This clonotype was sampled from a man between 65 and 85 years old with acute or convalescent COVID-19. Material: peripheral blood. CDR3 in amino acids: CASSRLAGGTDTQYF. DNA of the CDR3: TGCGCCAGCAGTCGACTAGCGGGGGGCACAGATACGCAGTATTTT.